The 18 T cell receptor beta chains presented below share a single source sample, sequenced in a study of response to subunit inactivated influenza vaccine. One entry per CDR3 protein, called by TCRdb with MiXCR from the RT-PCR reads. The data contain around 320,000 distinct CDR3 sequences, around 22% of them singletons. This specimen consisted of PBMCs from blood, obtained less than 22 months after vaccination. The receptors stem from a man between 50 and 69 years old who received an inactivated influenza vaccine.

The CDR3 DNA reads as TGCAGTGCTCGCCCTAGCGGGAGGCGCACAGATACGCAGTATTTT. Encoded protein: CSARPSGRRTDTQYF. The chain carries TRBV20-1 and TRBJ2-3; 11 bases align to TRBD2. The CDR3 runs 15 residues. The germline CDR1 and CDR2 sequences are DFQATT and SNEGSKA (reference sequence). V shed 5 bases, J shed 1 base, and the junction held 5 bases outside the gene matches.

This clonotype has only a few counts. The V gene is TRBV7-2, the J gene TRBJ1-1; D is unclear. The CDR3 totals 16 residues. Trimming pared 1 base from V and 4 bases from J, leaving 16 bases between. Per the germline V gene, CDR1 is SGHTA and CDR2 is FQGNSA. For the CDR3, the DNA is TGTGCCAGCAGCTTAGAAGGTGCGGGATTCGGCACTGAAGCTTTCTTT. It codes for CASSLEGAGFGTEAFF.

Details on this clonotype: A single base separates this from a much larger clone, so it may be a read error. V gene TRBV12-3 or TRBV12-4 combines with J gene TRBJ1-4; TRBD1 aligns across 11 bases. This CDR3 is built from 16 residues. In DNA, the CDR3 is TGTGCCAGCAGTTCTGGACAGGGGGCGATTAATGAACAACTGTTTTTT. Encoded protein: CASSSGQGAINEQLFF.

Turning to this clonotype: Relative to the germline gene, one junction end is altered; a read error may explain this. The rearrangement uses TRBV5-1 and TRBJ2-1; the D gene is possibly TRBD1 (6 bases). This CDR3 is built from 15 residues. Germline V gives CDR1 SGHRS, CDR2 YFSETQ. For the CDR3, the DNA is TGCGCCAGCAGCTTGGCCCTAGTCAGGGACAATGAGCAGTTATTC. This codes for CASSLALVRDNEQLF.

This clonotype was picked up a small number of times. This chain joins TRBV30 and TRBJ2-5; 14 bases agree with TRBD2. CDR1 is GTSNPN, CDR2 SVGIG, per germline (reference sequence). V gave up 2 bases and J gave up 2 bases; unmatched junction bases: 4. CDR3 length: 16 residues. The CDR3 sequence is CAWSSRTSGRQETQYF. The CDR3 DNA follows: TGTGCCTGGAGTTCCCGGACTAGCGGGAGGCAAGAGACCCAGTACTTC.

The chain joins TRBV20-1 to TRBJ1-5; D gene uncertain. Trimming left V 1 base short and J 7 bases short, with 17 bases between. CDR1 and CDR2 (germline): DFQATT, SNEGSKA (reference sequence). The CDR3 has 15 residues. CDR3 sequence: CSARAQAGLSQPQHF. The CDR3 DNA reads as TGCAGTGCTAGAGCCCAGGCGGGGTTAAGCCAGCCCCAGCATTTT.

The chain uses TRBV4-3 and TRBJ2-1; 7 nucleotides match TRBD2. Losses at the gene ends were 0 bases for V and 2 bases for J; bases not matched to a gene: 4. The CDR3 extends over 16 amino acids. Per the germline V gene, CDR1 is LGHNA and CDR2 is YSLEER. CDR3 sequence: CASSQDRAGAYNEQFF. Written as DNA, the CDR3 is TGCGCCAGCAGCCAAGATCGGGCGGGAGCCTACAATGAGCAGTTCTTC.

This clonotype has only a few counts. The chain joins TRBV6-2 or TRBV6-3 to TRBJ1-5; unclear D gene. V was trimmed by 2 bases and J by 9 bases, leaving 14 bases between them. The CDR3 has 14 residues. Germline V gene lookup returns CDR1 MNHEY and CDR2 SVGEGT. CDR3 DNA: TGTGCCAGCAGTTACCAAACAGCCAGTAGGCCCCAGCATTTT. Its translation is CASSYQTASRPQHF.

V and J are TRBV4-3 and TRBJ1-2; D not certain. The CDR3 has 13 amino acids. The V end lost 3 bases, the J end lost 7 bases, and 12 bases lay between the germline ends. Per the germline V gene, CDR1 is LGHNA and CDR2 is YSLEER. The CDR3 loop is CASSHAGVSGYTF. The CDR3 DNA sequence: TGCGCCAGCAGCCACGCCGGGGTCTCTGGCTACACCTTC.

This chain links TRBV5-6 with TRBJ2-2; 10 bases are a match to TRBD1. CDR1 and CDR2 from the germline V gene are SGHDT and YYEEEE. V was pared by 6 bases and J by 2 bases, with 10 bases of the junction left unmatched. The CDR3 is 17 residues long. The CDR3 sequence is CASTNQGTGVNTGELFF. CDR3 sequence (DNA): TGTGCCAGCACCAACCAGGGGACAGGGGTTAACACCGGGGAGCTGTTTTTT.

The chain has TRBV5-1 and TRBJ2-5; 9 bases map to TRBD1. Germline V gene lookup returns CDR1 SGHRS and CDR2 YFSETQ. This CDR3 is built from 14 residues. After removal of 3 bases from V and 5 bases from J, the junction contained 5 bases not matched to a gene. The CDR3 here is CASSSGQGTETQYF. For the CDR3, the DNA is TGCGCCAGCAGCTCGGGACAGGGTACGGAGACCCAGTACTTC.

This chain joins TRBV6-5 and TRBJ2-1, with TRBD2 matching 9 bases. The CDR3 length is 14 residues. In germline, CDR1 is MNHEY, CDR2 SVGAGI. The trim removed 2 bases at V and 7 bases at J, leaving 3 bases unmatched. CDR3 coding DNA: TGTGCCAGCAGTTACGGCGGGAGGGCGAATGAGCAGTTCTTC. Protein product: CASSYGGRANEQFF.

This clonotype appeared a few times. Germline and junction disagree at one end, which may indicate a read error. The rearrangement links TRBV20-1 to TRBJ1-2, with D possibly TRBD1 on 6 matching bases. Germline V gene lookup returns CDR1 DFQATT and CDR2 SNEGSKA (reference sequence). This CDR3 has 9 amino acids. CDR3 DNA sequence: TGCAGTGCTAGGGGGGGCCTACATTTC. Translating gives CSARGGLHF.

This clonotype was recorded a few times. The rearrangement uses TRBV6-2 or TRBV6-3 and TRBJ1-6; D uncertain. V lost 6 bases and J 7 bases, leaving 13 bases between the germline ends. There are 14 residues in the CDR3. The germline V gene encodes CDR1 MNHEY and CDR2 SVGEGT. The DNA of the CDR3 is TGTGCCAGCAGGGGGAGTGCTCCAAATTCACCCCTCCACTTT. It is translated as CASRGSAPNSPLHF.

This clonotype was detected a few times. The chain's CDR3 is CASSLKSRGTEAFF. CDR3 nucleotide sequence: TGTGCCAGCAGCTTAAAGAGCCGTGGGACTGAAGCTTTCTTT. The gene calls are TRBV11-2 and TRBJ1-1, with no clear D. Per the germline V gene, CDR1 is SGHAT and CDR2 is FQNNGV. This CDR3 is built from 14 residues. The V and J ends lost 2 bases and 5 bases respectively, with 12 bases between them.

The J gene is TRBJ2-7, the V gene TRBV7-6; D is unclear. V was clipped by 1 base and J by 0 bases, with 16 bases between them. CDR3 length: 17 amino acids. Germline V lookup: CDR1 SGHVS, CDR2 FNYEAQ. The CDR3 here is CASSLEVGRQSSYEQYF. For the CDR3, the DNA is TGTGCCAGCAGCTTAGAAGTCGGGCGGCAAAGCTCCTACGAGCAGTACTTC.

CDR3 DNA sequence: TGTGCCAGCAACCACAGGGAGGCCTCACCTGGGGGGCAGTTCTTC. Its protein product is CASNHREASPGGQFF. The J gene is TRBJ2-1, the V gene TRBV12-3 or TRBV12-4; either TRBD1 or TRBD2 may supply D (6 bases each). This CDR3 has 15 residues. Trimming cost V 7 bases and J 12 bases, with 25 bases left between them.

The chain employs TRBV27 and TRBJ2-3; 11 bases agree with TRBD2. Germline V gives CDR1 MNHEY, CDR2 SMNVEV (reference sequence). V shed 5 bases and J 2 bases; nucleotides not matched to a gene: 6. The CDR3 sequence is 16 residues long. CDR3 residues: CASSLGLADYTDTQYF. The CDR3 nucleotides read TGTGCCAGCAGTCTGGGACTAGCGGATTACACAGATACGCAGTATTTT.